The 28 T cell receptor delta chains reported below all come from one sample, sequenced in a study of gamma-delta T cells after stem cell transplantation. TCRdb re-identified clones in the RT-PCR reads via CATT. The data hold about 11,000 delta-chain clones, with approximately 39% observed a single time. The specimen was gamma-delta T cells. These receptors all stem from a human donor. It is not recorded whose cells these are; they may come from a transplant donor.

This clone showed up just a few times. The V gene is TRDV3, the J gene TRDJ1; the D gene is possibly TRDD2 (5 bases). The ends were cut back, 2 bases at V and 4 bases at J, with 14 bases in the middle. CDR3 length: 13 amino acids. Germline CDR1 reads TVYSNPD; CDR2 reads GDNSRS (reference sequence). The CDR3 spells CAFFSFIFDKLIF. Written as DNA, the CDR3 is TGTGCCTTTTTTTCCTTTATTTTCGATAAACTCATCTTT. Using reference TRDV3 and TRDJ1 for the parts outside the CDR3, the full variable domain is CDKVTQSSPDQTVASGSEVVLLCTYDTVYSNPDLFWYRIRPDYSFQFVFYGDNSRSEGADFTQGRFSVKHILTQKAFHLVISPVRTEDSATYYCAFFSFIFDKLIFGKGTRVTVEP.

This clone was seen a few times. The sample has other DNA sequences that encode this CDR3 too. This chain uses TRDV2 with TRDJ1; 7 nucleotides agree with TRDD3. The CDR3 spans 16 residues. V dropped 3 bases and J dropped 0; count of bases not matched to a gene: 9. Germline values: CDR1 GEAIGNYY, CDR2 EKD. The CDR3 region is CACDPGWGPHTDKLIF. CDR3 sequence (DNA): TGTGCCTGTGACCCAGGCTGGGGGCCACACACCGATAAACTCATCTTT.

The chain joins TRDV1 to TRDJ2, with 10 bases fitting TRDD3. Per the germline V gene, CDR1 is TSWWSYY and CDR2 is QGS. The CDR3 has 24 residues. V gave up 8 bases and J gave up 3 bases; unmatched junction bases: 33. CDR3 sequence reads: CALSVEQYYMRLGGYAILTAQLFF. CDR3 nucleotide sequence: TGTGCTCTTTCGGTGGAACAGTACTATATGCGCTTAGGGGGATACGCGATACTGACAGCACAACTCTTCTTT.

This chain uses TRDV1 with TRDJ1, with D perhaps matching TRDD2 or TRDD3 (5 bases each). The germline V and J ends were trimmed by 2 bases and 1 base, with 29 bases remaining between them. The CDR3 runs to 21 residues. The germline V gene has CDR1 TSWWSYY and CDR2 QGS. This CDR3 is CALGEMGTYGGALRGTDKLIF. The CDR3 DNA reads TGTGCTCTTGGGGAAATGGGGACCTACGGAGGTGCCCTTAGGGGCACCGATAAACTCATCTTT.

This clone has more than one count but fewer than ten. The rearrangement uses TRDV1 and TRDJ1; D unclear. The CDR3 runs 18 residues. Germline CDR1 TSWWSYY, CDR2 QGS. V lost 0 bases and J lost 0, with 17 bases in between. In DNA form, the CDR3 reads TGTGCTCTTGGGGAACTAGATCGCGGGTGGAGATACACCGATAAACTCATCTTT. Encoded protein: CALGELDRGWRYTDKLIF.

As DNA, the CDR3 is TGTGCCTGTGACAGCTCCTCCTACGATTGGGGGATACCGGGCTCCTGGGACACCCGACAGATGTTTTTC. The encoded protein is CACDSSSYDWGIPGSWDTRQMFF. The chain has TRDV2 and TRDJ3; 10 bases agree with TRDD3. Germline-derived CDR1 and CDR2 are GEAIGNYY and EKD. The CDR3 covers 23 residues. J gave up 0 bases and V 2 bases, and 18 bases lay outside the gene matches.

This clone has more than one count but fewer than ten. This sequence joins TRDV3 and TRDJ1, with D tentatively TRDD2 or TRDD3 (7 bases each). The germline CDR1 and CDR2 sequences are TVYSNPD and GDNSRS (reference sequence). The V end lost 1 base, the J end lost 1 base, and 34 bases lay between the germline ends. The CDR3 is made up of 21 amino acids. As DNA, the CDR3 is TGTGCCTTTAAAAGTGGCCTTCCTCGGGTGGGGGACCGACTTCCCACCGATAAACTCATCTTT. Its protein is CAFKSGLPRVGDRLPTDKLIF.

Only a few counts were recorded for this clone. DNA for the CDR3: TGTGCTCTTGGGGAACCTACCTCATTCCTGTACTGGGGCTTCACCGATAAACTCATCTTT. This sequence encodes CALGEPTSFLYWGFTDKLIF. The chain is built from TRDV1 and TRDJ1, with 7 nucleotides matching TRDD3. V was clipped by 1 base and J by 1 base; unmatched bases: 18. The CDR3 has 20 residues. The V gene's germline CDR1 is TSWWSYY and CDR2 QGS.

The V and J genes are TRDV1 and TRDJ1; TRDD3 agrees at 9 bases. Germline trimming cut 0 bases from V and 1 base from J; bases unmatched to any gene: 60. Germline CDR1 reads TSWWSYY; CDR2 reads QGS. The CDR3 is made up of 35 amino acids. CDR3 region: CALGELTGFPSSWPSCYRSGPPYTGGPRLTDKLIF. The CDR3 bases are TGTGCTCTTGGGGAACTGACGGGTTTCCCTTCATCCTGGCCTTCCTGCTACCGATCCGGTCCGCCCTATACTGGGGGACCTAGACTCACCGATAAACTCATCTTT.

To note about this clone: At the DNA level, this CDR3 is encoded by other sequences in the same sample as well. This chain links TRAV29/DV5 with TRDJ1; 7 bases are a match to TRDD3. The germline CDR1 and CDR2 sequences are NSMFDY and ISSIKDK. V dropped 0 bases and J dropped 0; count of bases not matched to a gene: 23. The CDR3 is made up of 21 amino acids. This CDR3 is CAASVSLPGDRSPSYTDKLIF. For the CDR3, the DNA is TGTGCAGCAAGCGTGAGCCTACCCGGGGATAGGAGCCCCTCGTACACCGATAAACTCATCTTT.

The rearrangement joins TRDV2 to TRDJ2; 7 bases map to TRDD3. The CDR3 runs to 17 residues. Unmatched junction bases numbered 16, after V lost 2 bases and J lost 8 bases. The germline V gene encodes CDR1 GEAIGNYY and CDR2 EKD. CDR3 residues: CACDKRWGLLLSAQLFF. The CDR3 DNA reads as TGTGCCTGTGACAAACGCTGGGGGCTACTCCTGTCCGCACAACTCTTCTTT.

By frequency in the sample, this clone is medium-sized. The chain employs TRDV2 and TRDJ1; 9 bases map to TRDD3. The J segment lost 0 bases and the V segment lost 3 bases, leaving 13 bases of the junction unmatched. This CDR3 comprises 18 residues. CDR1 is GEAIGNYY, CDR2 EKD, per germline. CDR3 protein: CACDPRRTGGPYTDKLIF. In nucleotides, the CDR3 is TGTGCCTGTGACCCAAGACGTACTGGGGGACCGTACACCGATAAACTCATCTTT.

The rearrangement links TRDV1 to TRDJ1, with 8 positions matching TRDD3. The CDR3 runs 21 residues. The V gene end was trimmed by 6 bases and the J gene end by 4 bases; junction bases not matched to a gene: 28. Germline lookup yields CDR1 TSWWSYY and CDR2 QGS. The CDR3 reads CALGTFFRSWGRPLGGDKLIF. Here the CDR3 DNA reads TGTGCTCTTGGTACCTTTTTCAGAAGCTGGGGGAGACCCCTTGGGGGCGATAAACTCATCTTT.

This clone was seen only once. The chain combines TRDV3 with TRDJ1; TRDD3 agrees at 11 bases. Looked up from germline, CDR1 is TVYSNPD and CDR2 is GDNSRS (reference sequence). With V trimmed by 4 bases and J by 4 bases, 29 bases remained unmatched. The CDR3 totals 21 residues. CDR3 in amino acids: CASRSKCSTWRMGDTDDKLIF. DNA of the CDR3: TGTGCCTCCAGATCCAAATGCAGCACCTGGAGGATGGGGGATACGGACGATAAACTCATCTTT.

This chain joins TRDV1 and TRDJ1; D perhaps matches TRDD2 (5 bases). The CDR3 length is 16 residues. CDR1 and CDR2 (germline): TSWWSYY, QGS. V lost 0 bases and J 0 bases, leaving 11 bases between the germline ends. CDR3 region: CALGELSSPDTDKLIF. The CDR3 bases are TGTGCTCTTGGGGAACTATCTTCCCCGGACACCGATAAACTCATCTTT.

To note about this clone: Other DNA sequences from this sample encode an identical CDR3 as well. The V and J genes are TRDV3 and TRDJ1, with 9 bases aligning to TRDD3. With V trimmed by 4 bases and J by 10 bases, 28 bases remained unmatched. CDR3 length: 18 residues. Germline CDR1 reads TVYSNPD; CDR2 reads GDNSRS (reference sequence). The CDR3 loop is CASYLPLTRLGIRGRLIF. Here the CDR3 DNA reads TGTGCCTCTTACCTTCCCCTTACCCGACTGGGGATACGCGGGCGACTCATCTTT.

This clone was seen more than once but under ten times. Other DNA sequences in the same sample also yield this CDR3. This chain links TRDV1 with TRDJ1; D perhaps matches TRDD3 (6 bases). CDR1 is TSWWSYY, CDR2 QGS, per germline. V lost 4 bases and J lost 0, with 18 bases in between. This CDR3 is built from 17 residues. CDR3 amino acids: CALGVVGVPFYTDKLIF. The CDR3 nucleotides read TGTGCTCTTGGGGTCGTGGGGGTCCCATTTTACACCGATAAACTCATCTTT.

On this clone: An end of the junction does not agree with germline; a read error may underlie this. CDR3 coding DNA: TGTGCCTGTGACCCCTTGCGTGGGGGGCCCGCACACCTCTTCTTT. Its protein is CACDPLRGGPAHLFF. The chain has TRDV2 and TRDJ2, with a possible D match to TRDD3 (6 bases). CDR1 GEAIGNYY and CDR2 EKD come from the germline V gene. This CDR3 region has 15 residues.

Of note for this clone: The sample carries other DNA sequences with the same CDR3. The genes are TRDV3 and TRDJ1, with a possible D match to TRDD3 (5 bases). The CDR3 contains 25 residues. V was clipped by 4 bases and J by 0 bases, with 48 bases between them. The V gene's germline CDR1 is TVYSNPD and CDR2 GDNSRS (reference sequence). CDR3 sequence reads: CASRLRKWPTGRGGGVNGNTDKLIF. The DNA for the CDR3 is TGTGCCTCGCGGCTACGTAAGTGGCCGACAGGAAGGGGCGGGGGCGTAAATGGGAACACCGATAAACTCATCTTT.

Concerning this clone: Its ends do not fully match the called genes, so a read error is possible. Additional DNA sequences in this sample encode the identical CDR3. The rearrangement uses TRDV2 and TRDJ2; 11 bases match TRDD3. This CDR3 has 15 amino acids. CDR1 and CDR2 from the germline V gene are GEAIGNYY and EKD. The CDR3 DNA is TGTGCCTGTGACACCGGCCTGGGGGATACAGCACACCTCTTCTTT. It translates to CACDTGLGDTAHLFF.

This clone occurred a few times. V and J are TRDV3 and TRDJ1, with 8 bases aligning to TRDD3. There are 20 residues in the CDR3. Germline V gene sequence: CDR1 TVYSNPD, CDR2 GDNSRS (reference sequence). Germline trimming cut 0 bases from V and 4 bases from J; bases unmatched to any gene: 25. This CDR3 reads CAFRSSTTRRDWGAHDKLIF. CDR3 bases: TGTGCCTTTAGAAGCTCAACTACTAGGAGGGACTGGGGGGCTCACGATAAACTCATCTTT. The full variable domain, in which reference TRDV3 and TRDJ1 provide the parts outside the CDR3, is CDKVTQSSPDQTVASGSEVVLLCTYDTVYSNPDLFWYRIRPDYSFQFVFYGDNSRSEGADFTQGRFSVKHILTQKAFHLVISPVRTEDSATYYCAFRSSTTRRDWGAHDKLIFGKGTRVTVEP.

This clone qualifies as medium-sized. The chain employs TRDV2 and TRDJ3, with 13 bases aligning to TRDD3. The V gene end was trimmed by 3 bases and the J gene end by 2 bases; junction bases not matched to a gene: 9. The CDR3 spans 20 residues. Germline V gives CDR1 GEAIGNYY, CDR2 EKD. DNA for the CDR3: TGTGCCTGTGACCGAGATACTGGGGGATACGGAGCCTGGGACACCCGACAGATGTTTTTC. It encodes CACDRDTGGYGAWDTRQMFF.

Comments on this clone: The sample contains more than one DNA sequence encoding this CDR3. The rearrangement links TRDV1 to TRDJ2; 7 positions agree with TRDD3. V lost 2 bases to trimming and J lost 1 base; unmatched junction nucleotides: 22. Germline values: CDR1 TSWWSYY, CDR2 QGS. There are 22 residues in the CDR3. The CDR3 coding sequence is TGTGCTCTTGGGGAATCCCCCGAATTGGGGGACACAGTTTGGATTTTGACAGCACAACTCTTCTTT. As protein: CALGESPELGDTVWILTAQLFF.

The sample holds a few counts of this clone. Other DNA sequences in this sample translate to the same CDR3. V usage is TRAV29/DV5 and J usage is TRDJ1; 9 bases match TRDD3. V lost 0 bases to trimming and J lost 4 bases; unmatched junction nucleotides: 19. The germline V gene has CDR1 NSMFDY and CDR2 ISSIKDK. The length of the CDR3 is 19 residues. This CDR3 is CAASGPAWGIRKGDDKLIF. In DNA form, the CDR3 reads TGTGCAGCAAGCGGGCCCGCCTGGGGGATCAGGAAGGGGGACGATAAACTCATCTTT.

The chain uses TRDV1 and TRDJ1; 9 bases agree with TRDD2. With 3 bases clipped from V and 7 bases from J, the junction kept 18 bases outside the gene matches. This CDR3 spans 18 amino acids. Looked up from germline, CDR1 is TSWWSYY and CDR2 is QGS. The CDR3 reads CALGDNLPTWGGGSKLIF. The CDR3 DNA is TGTGCTCTTGGGGACAACCTTCCTACGTGGGGGGGCGGAAGTAAACTCATCTTT.

There are a few counts of this clone. The gene calls are TRDV3 and TRDJ2; a possible D gene is TRDD3 (5 bases). The CDR3 spans 23 residues. V lost 0 bases and J lost 1, with 36 bases in between. Germline V gives CDR1 TVYSNPD, CDR2 GDNSRS (reference sequence). The CDR3, as DNA: TGTGCCTTTAGTCGCCTGTACCACACAGGGGGTGTTGAATTTTGTAGTTTGACAGCACAACTCTTCTTT. It encodes CAFSRLYHTGGVEFCSLTAQLFF. The full variable domain, its missing parts supplied by reference TRDV3 and TRDJ2, is CDKVTQSSPDQTVASGSEVVLLCTYDTVYSNPDLFWYRIRPDYSFQFVFYGDNSRSEGADFTQGRFSVKHILTQKAFHLVISPVRTEDSATYYCAFSRLYHTGGVEFCSLTAQLFFGKGTQLIVEP.

By its share, this clone is medium-sized. V usage is TRDV1 and J usage is TRDJ1; 10 nucleotides match TRDD3. The CDR3 is 21 amino acids. Trimming cost V 3 bases and J 1 base; bases outside gene matches: 20. CDR1 and CDR2 (germline): TSWWSYY, QGS. The CDR3 bases are TGTGCTCTTGGGGAGCATCCTACGGAAGGGACTGGGGGATGCGGCACCGATAAACTCATCTTT. Encoded protein: CALGEHPTEGTGGCGTDKLIF.

The rearrangement uses TRDV1 and TRDJ1, with TRDD3 matching over 12 bases. The CDR3 totals 15 residues. Germline values: CDR1 TSWWSYY, CDR2 QGS. V was clipped by 1 base and J by 6 bases; unmatched bases: 3. The CDR3 region has the DNA TGTGCTCTTGGGGAACCTTACTGGGGGATACATAAACTCATCTTT. Protein product: CALGEPYWGIHKLIF.